The 18 T cell receptor beta chains below all came from one sample that was sequenced in a study of control samples from healthy donors and cancer patients. Measured with immunoSEQ multiplex PCR; TCRdb has only the in-frame clones, and not every one. Of tens of thousands of clones detected, approximately 90% appear once; the ten largest clones hold about 3.8%. Sequencing was done on a sample of formalin-fixed, paraffin-embedded tissue. These receptors originate from a female donor with melanoma.

The V gene is TRBV19, the J gene TRBJ2-1; 8 bases map to TRBD2. The CDR3 is 15 amino acids. V was pared by 1 base and J by 4 bases, with 3 bases of the junction left unmatched. Germline V gene lookup returns CDR1 LNHDA and CDR2 SQIVND (reference sequence). CDR3 loop: CASSIGPGGYNEQFF. In nucleotides, the CDR3 is TGTGCCAGTAGTATAGGACCGGGAGGGTACAATGAGCAGTTCTTC.

The rearrangement uses TRBV27 and TRBJ2-1, with 9 bases identical to TRBD1. The germline gives CDR1 MNHEY, CDR2 SMNVEV (reference sequence). The ends lost 3 bases at V and 2 bases at J; junction bases unmatched: 5. The CDR3 contains 16 residues. For the CDR3, the DNA is TGTGCCAGCAGTTTCAGGACAGGGGCCCCCTACAATGAGCAGTTCTTC. It is translated as CASSFRTGAPYNEQFF.

This clone was counted a single time. The chain couples TRBV3-1 (or the pseudogene TRBV3-2) to TRBJ2-2; 9 bases align to TRBD1. The junction had 10 bases not matched to a gene; V was cut back by 4 bases and J by 1 base. Per germline, CDR1 LGHDT and CDR2 YNNKEL (reference sequence). This CDR3 comprises 18 residues. The CDR3 loop reads CASSRRVPGQGNTGELFF. In nucleotides, the CDR3 is TGTGCCAGCAGCCGGCGGGTGCCGGGACAGGGGAACACCGGGGAGCTGTTTTTT.

The CDR3 nucleotides read TGTGCCAGCAGCTTACTCAGAGATAGCAATCAGCCCCAGCATTTT. It specifies CASSLLRDSNQPQHF. The chain links TRBV7-8 to TRBJ1-5; no firm D call. In germline, CDR1 is SGHVS, CDR2 FQNEAQ. The V and J ends lost 2 bases and 0 bases respectively, with 8 bases between them. CDR3 length: 15 amino acids.

The V and J genes are TRBV3-1 (or the pseudogene TRBV3-2) and TRBJ1-5, with 9 positions matching TRBD1. V lost 2 bases and J lost 4; bases outside the gene matches: 9. In germline, CDR1 is LGHDT, CDR2 YNNKEL (reference sequence). The CDR3 runs 17 residues. The CDR3 is CASSQMPPGQGNQPQHF. The DNA of the CDR3 is TGTGCCAGCAGCCAAATGCCCCCGGGACAGGGAAATCAGCCCCAGCATTTT.

This chain links TRBV3-1 (or the pseudogene TRBV3-2) with TRBJ1-3; D is uncertain. This CDR3 is 16 amino acids long. Germline V CDR1 and CDR2: LGHDT, YNNKEL (reference sequence). The V and J ends lost 0 bases and 0 bases respectively, with 9 bases between them. The CDR3 reads CASSQDYVFSGNTIYF. The DNA of the CDR3 is TGTGCCAGCAGCCAAGACTACGTGTTCTCTGGAAACACCATATATTTT.

In nucleotides, the CDR3 is TGTGCCAGCAGACGGGAGCGGTCCTACGAGCAGTACTTC. Translating it yields CASRRERSYEQYF. V gene TRBV25-1 combines with J gene TRBJ2-7; D is possibly TRBD2 (6 bases). This CDR3 region has 13 residues. V shed 6 bases and J shed 1 base, with 10 bases lying between them. Germline V gives CDR1 MGHDK, CDR2 SYGVNS.

This clone was seen just once. This rearrangement joins TRBV10-1 to TRBJ2-3; the match to TRBD2 covers 13 bases. From germline, CDR1 is WNHNN and CDR2 SYGVQD (reference sequence). The CDR3 length is 17 residues. J lost 5 bases, V lost 11 bases, and 16 bases had no gene match. CDR3: CAPGGSVGTSGIDTQYF. In DNA form, the CDR3 reads TGCGCCCCCGGGGGTTCGGTGGGGACTAGCGGGATAGATACGCAGTATTTT.

V is TRBV5-4 and J is TRBJ2-5; TRBD2 aligns across 8 bases. Germline V gene sequence: CDR1 SGHNT, CDR2 YYREEE (reference sequence). The V segment lost 2 bases and the J segment 4 bases; nucleotides outside the gene matches: 10. This CDR3 has 16 amino acids. As DNA, the CDR3 is TGTGCCAGCAGCTTTTTTCCGGCGGCGGGAGGAGAGACCCAGTACTTC. Its protein is CASSFFPAAGGETQYF.

The V and J genes are TRBV6-5 and TRBJ2-2, with a weak D call TRBD2 (5 bases). This CDR3 comprises 13 residues. V lost 7 bases and J 7 bases, leaving 13 bases between the germline ends. CDR1 and CDR2 from the germline V gene are MNHEY and SVGAGI. This CDR3 reads CASIRGSIGELFF. In DNA form, the CDR3 reads TGTGCCAGCATAAGAGGGAGTATCGGGGAGCTGTTTTTT.

This chain connects TRBV29-1 to TRBJ2-7; D is unclear. Trimming took off 4 bases at V and 7 bases at J, with 14 bases between the two ends. In germline, CDR1 is SQVTM, CDR2 ANQGSEA. The CDR3 is made up of 12 amino acids. This CDR3 is CSVVSSPREQYF. CDR3 DNA sequence: TGCAGCGTTGTTTCCAGCCCTCGGGAGCAGTACTTC.

The V and J genes are TRBV15 and TRBJ2-7; a possible D gene is TRBD1 (6 bases). The CDR3 is made up of 14 amino acids. The V and J ends lost 1 base and 3 bases respectively, with 10 bases between them. Germline V lookup: CDR1 LNHNV, CDR2 YYDKDF (reference sequence). In DNA, the CDR3 is TGTGCCACCAGCAGAGGTCCAGGGGACTACGAGCAGTACTTC. Its protein is CATSRGPGDYEQYF.

The V call is TRBV29-1, the J call TRBJ2-2; perhaps D is TRBD1 or TRBD2 (5 bases each). V was clipped by 5 bases and J by 8 bases, with 15 bases between them. Germline CDR1 SQVTM, CDR2 ANQGSEA. The CDR3 has 13 amino acids. In nucleotides, the CDR3 is TGCAGCGTTAACGAGGGGCCCTGGGGGGAGCTGTTTTTT. This translates into CSVNEGPWGELFF.

V usage is TRBV3-1 (or the pseudogene TRBV3-2) and J usage is TRBJ1-2; possibly TRBD1 for D (5 bases). V lost 0 bases, J lost 8 bases, and 19 bases lay in between. The length of the CDR3 is 16 residues. CDR1 is LGHDT and CDR2 is YNNKEL in the germline V gene (reference sequence). The CDR3 region has the DNA TGTGCCAGCAGCCAAGAGGGGTTGGGGGGTTATGGCGGCTACACCTTC. Its protein is CASSQEGLGGYGGYTF.

The chain employs TRBV6-5 and TRBJ1-5; no firm D call. This CDR3 comprises 14 residues. V gave up 0 bases and J gave up 4 bases, with 7 bases separating them. Germline values: CDR1 MNHEY, CDR2 SVGAGI. The CDR3 DNA reads as TGTGCCAGCAGTTACTCTAGCAGTAATCAGCCCCAGCATTTT. Translation gives CASSYSSSNQPQHF.

The chain is built from TRBV4-3 and TRBJ2-1, with 8 bases matching TRBD2. The CDR3 contains 16 residues. The junction had 12 bases not matched to a gene; V was cut back by 3 bases and J by 8 bases. The V gene's germline CDR1 is LGHNA and CDR2 YSLEER. Here the CDR3 DNA reads TGCGCCAGCAGCCAGGGGATCCTGACTAGCGACTATGAGCAGTTCTTC. Translating gives CASSQGILTSDYEQFF.

The V and J genes are TRBV5-1 and TRBJ1-4, with D possibly TRBD1 on 5 matching bases. The CDR3 totals 16 residues. Germline V gives CDR1 SGHRS, CDR2 YFSETQ. Trimming pared 4 bases from V and 6 bases from J, leaving 19 bases between. The CDR3 loop is CASSPRLPAGDEKLFF. For the CDR3, the DNA is TGCGCCAGCAGCCCACGTTTACCGGCGGGGGATGAAAAACTGTTTTTT.

The chain employs TRBV19 and TRBJ2-2; possibly TRBD1 for D (6 bases). V dropped 4 bases and J dropped 2 bases, with 17 bases sitting between them. Germline V CDR1 and CDR2: LNHDA, SQIVND (reference sequence). The CDR3 sequence is 17 residues long. CDR3: CASSTSGTLINTGELFF. CDR3 sequence (DNA): TGTGCCAGTAGTACTTCCGGGACATTAATAAACACCGGGGAGCTGTTTTTT.